This TCR beta chain was recovered during a study of Ad26.COV2.S vaccination and SARS-CoV-2 variants. Study outcomes and limitations: Substantial breadth was reported for post-vaccination spike-specific CD8+ and CD4+ T cells. Total responses of T cells may have been underestimated by the analyses of TCR breadth and depth. Spike-specific TCR breadth in vaccine recipients exceeded that seen in placebo recipients.

Concerning this clone itself: Its antigen is unknown.

Method: immunoSEQ multiplex PCR; TCRdb's copy keeps in-frame clones and lacks some. This sample carries around 94,000 clones, about 78% of them seen once, and the ten largest clones take 15% to 20%. Germline CDR1 ENHRY, CDR2 SYGVKD. The CDR3 covers 13 residues. The junction had 9 bases not matched to a gene; V was cut back by 6 bases and J by 8 bases. Sequences were derived from peripheral blood, sampled after recovery from COVID-19. The receptor's source is a human donor who had recovered from COVID-19. V gene TRBV10-3 combines with J gene TRBJ1-1; TRBD1 agrees at 7 bases. CDR3 DNA: TGTGCCATCAGCGAACAGGGGCCAACCGAAGCTTTCTTT. As protein: CAISEQGPTEAFF.